The 21 T cell receptor beta chains reported below all come from one sample, sequenced in a study of T cells in Graves' hyperthyroidism and ophthalmopathy. It was RNA transcripts that yielded the amplified TCR beta CDR3 regions. Researchers ran a first-round RT-PCR on the TCR CDR3 using the HTBI primer set. One entry per CDR3 protein results from TCRdb running MiXCR on the multiplex PCR reads. This table holds over 500,000 distinct CDR3 sequences, about a sixth found once. The sample was blood. Receptors originate from a woman aged 18 to 35 with Graves' ophthalmopathy.

The chain is built from TRBV4-1 and TRBJ2-1; D uncertain. V dropped 8 bases and J dropped 0 bases, with 17 bases sitting between them. Per the germline V gene, CDR1 is MGHRA and CDR2 is YSYEKL. The CDR3 is 16 amino acids. The CDR3 region is CASLAHFGDSYNEQFF. The CDR3, as DNA: TGCGCCAGCTTAGCTCATTTTGGGGACTCCTACAATGAGCAGTTCTTC.

The sample holds many counts of this clonotype. V is TRBV28 and J is TRBJ1-1; D gene unclear. CDR1 and CDR2 (germline): MDHEN, SYDVKM. This CDR3 is 15 amino acids long. V shed 6 bases and J shed 0 bases, with 14 bases lying between them. Here the CDR3 DNA reads TGTGCCAGCAGACGGATTGTAGTCCTGAACACTGAAGCTTTCTTT. Its protein product is CASRRIVVLNTEAFF.

The chain couples TRBV3-1 to TRBJ2-3; D gene unclear. V was clipped by 4 bases and J by 0 bases, with 8 bases between them. CDR3 size: 14 residues. CDR1 and CDR2 (germline): LGHDT, YNNKEL (reference sequence). Here the CDR3 reads CASSPDISTDTQYF. Written as DNA, the CDR3 is TGTGCCAGCAGCCCCGACATAAGCACAGATACGCAGTATTTT.

This clonotype was seen at least ten times. V and J are TRBV7-9 and TRBJ2-1; D possibly corresponds to TRBD2 (6 bases). V was clipped by 3 bases and J by 5 bases, with 17 bases between them. Germline lookup yields CDR1 SEHNR and CDR2 FQNEAQ (reference sequence). The CDR3 is made up of 16 amino acids. CDR3 sequence reads: CASSFARGLDNNEQFF. Written as DNA, the CDR3 is TGTGCCAGCAGCTTTGCACGGGGACTCGACAACAATGAGCAGTTCTTC.

The chain recombines TRBV27 with TRBJ1-2, with TRBD1 matching 7 bases. The V and J ends lost 4 bases and 2 bases, in that order; junction bases with no gene match: 4. Germline lookup yields CDR1 MNHEY and CDR2 SMNVEV (reference sequence). CDR3 length: 14 residues. The CDR3 coding sequence is TGTGCCAGCAGTTCCACGGACAGGAACTATGGCTACACCTTC. Its translation is CASSSTDRNYGYTF.

In this sample, this clonotype turned up a few times. This chain connects TRBV4-3 to TRBJ2-7; TRBD2 matches at 11 bases. The CDR3 totals 20 residues. Germline V gene sequence: CDR1 LGHNA, CDR2 YSLEER. The junction had 18 bases not matched to a gene; V was cut back by 0 bases and J by 5 bases. This chain's CDR3 is CASSQEVPAQIAGGPHEQYF. The CDR3 DNA is TGCGCCAGCAGCCAAGAGGTCCCCGCACAGATAGCGGGAGGGCCCCACGAGCAGTACTTC.

This clonotype was detected a few times. V is TRBV30 and J is TRBJ2-1; weak D call: TRBD2 (6 bases). CDR1 and CDR2 from the germline V gene are GTSNPN and SVGIG (reference sequence). The length of the CDR3 is 14 residues. V dropped 7 bases and J dropped 12 bases, with 25 bases sitting between them. This chain's CDR3 is CASATLEGSDGQFF. DNA for the CDR3: TGTGCCTCTGCGACCCTGGAGGGAAGCGATGGGCAGTTCTTC.

This clonotype has more than one count but fewer than ten. V gene TRBV6-5 combines with J gene TRBJ2-2; TRBD2 might be the D (6 bases). The CDR3 loop spans 19 amino acids. The V and J ends lost 0 bases and 1 base respectively, with 18 bases between them. CDR1 MNHEY and CDR2 SVGAGI come from the germline V gene. The CDR3 region is CASSYSVSGVSGNTGELFF. The CDR3 DNA reads as TGTGCCAGCAGTTACTCGGTATCGGGGGTGTCAGGGAACACCGGGGAGCTGTTTTTT.

This clonotype has ten or more counts. Here the CDR3 DNA reads TGTGCCTGGAGTAAATTTGGGACTCCCAAGGGGAATCAGCCCCAGCATTTT. Amino acid sequence: CAWSKFGTPKGNQPQHF. The J gene is TRBJ1-5, the V gene TRBV30; TRBD1 might be the D (5 bases). This CDR3 region has 17 residues. Germline V gives CDR1 GTSNPN, CDR2 SVGIG (reference sequence). V was clipped by 2 bases and J by 4 bases, with 21 bases between them.

This clonotype was counted at least ten times. The chain recombines TRBV7-9 with TRBJ2-2; TRBD1 aligns across 11 bases. The CDR3 loop spans 19 amino acids. Germline trimming cut 3 bases from V and 0 bases from J; bases unmatched to any gene: 9. Germline V gives CDR1 SEHNR, CDR2 FQNEAQ (reference sequence). As DNA, the CDR3 is TGTGCCAGCAGCTTTCCCCCGGGACAGGGGGAGGCGAACACCGGGGAGCTGTTTTTT. It translates to CASSFPPGQGEANTGELFF.

Turning to this clonotype: A clone one base away is much larger, so this may be a read error. The chain employs TRBV3-1 and TRBJ2-1, with 10 bases that match TRBD2. Germline assignment: CDR1 LGHDT and CDR2 YNNKEL (reference sequence). CDR3 length: 16 amino acids. DNA for the CDR3: TGTGCCAGCAGCCAAGATACGGCTAGCGGGAGCTATGAGCGGTTCTTC. Protein: CASSQDTASGSYERFF.

The DNA of the CDR3 is TGTGCCAGCAGCTCCGTAGTAATCAACCCTCCGAGCTCCTACAATGAGCAGTTCTTC. Protein: CASSSVVINPPSSYNEQFF. This rearrangement joins TRBV5-6 to TRBJ2-1; no reliable D call. Trimming stripped 3 bases from V and 0 bases from J, with 22 bases between. Germline V gives CDR1 SGHDT, CDR2 YYEEEE. The CDR3 loop spans 19 amino acids.

This clonotype has more than one count but fewer than ten. This sequence joins TRBV9 and TRBJ2-7; 12 bases agree with TRBD2. CDR3 length: 16 amino acids. Trimming cost V 1 base and J 4 bases; bases outside gene matches: 6. In germline, CDR1 is SGDLS, CDR2 YYNGEE. Here the CDR3 reads CASSVLAGGYGYEQYF. CDR3 in DNA: TGTGCCAGCAGCGTACTAGCGGGGGGGTACGGTTACGAGCAGTACTTC.

This clonotype was observed a handful of times. V and J are TRBV28 and TRBJ1-5; 8 nucleotides agree with TRBD1. The CDR3 covers 15 residues. Unmatched junction bases numbered 6, after V lost 2 bases and J lost 6 bases. From germline, CDR1 is MDHEN and CDR2 SYDVKM. CDR3 protein: CASSLGGTGFQPQHF. The CDR3, as DNA: TGTGCCAGCAGTTTAGGTGGGACAGGTTTTCAGCCCCAGCATTTT.

On this clonotype itself: Since the CDR3 does not end with the conserved phenylalanine or tryptophan, this likely comes from a read error. The rearrangement uses TRBV6-2 or TRBV6-3 and TRBJ1-3; D is ambiguous. Germline V lookup: CDR1 MNHEY, CDR2 SVGEGT. V lost 6 bases and J lost 0, with 9 bases in between. This CDR3 spans 14 amino acids. The CDR3 spells CASSPEYSGNTIYL. The DNA for the CDR3 is TGTGCCAGCAGCCCCGAGTACTCTGGAAACACCATATATCTT.

This clonotype was seen more than once but under ten times. J is TRBJ1-1 and V is TRBV3-1; D unclear. Germline assignment: CDR1 LGHDT and CDR2 YNNKEL (reference sequence). The CDR3 covers 15 residues. Trimming left V 4 bases short and J 0 bases short, with 12 bases between. The DNA of the CDR3 is TGTGCCAGCAGCCGAAGGCCACCTCTGAACACTGAAGCTTTCTTT. Translating it yields CASSRRPPLNTEAFF.

This clonotype showed up many times. The chain combines TRBV3-1 with TRBJ1-6, with D possibly being TRBD1 (5 bases). Trimming pared 5 bases from V and 0 bases from J, leaving 14 bases between. This CDR3 spans 17 amino acids. The germline V gene encodes CDR1 LGHDT and CDR2 YNNKEL (reference sequence). This CDR3 is CASSKVGTGSYNSPLHF. The CDR3 DNA follows: TGTGCCAGCAGCAAGGTGGGGACGGGCTCCTATAATTCACCCCTCCACTTT.

This clonotype was observed many times. This chain uses TRBV30 with TRBJ2-5, with TRBD1 matching over 10 bases. The germline V gene has CDR1 GTSNPN and CDR2 SVGIG (reference sequence). This CDR3 comprises 13 residues. Unmatched junction bases numbered 1, after V lost 2 bases and J lost 4 bases. The CDR3 DNA reads TGTGCCTGGAGTCGGGACAGGGGAGAGACCCAGTACTTC. Its protein product is CAWSRDRGETQYF.

This clonotype was observed at least ten times. The genes are TRBV30 and TRBJ2-1; D perhaps matches TRBD2 (5 bases). The CDR3 is made up of 12 amino acids. V gave up 4 bases and J gave up 5 bases, with 9 bases separating them. CDR1 and CDR2 (germline): GTSNPN, SVGIG (reference sequence). This CDR3 reads CAWKSGNNEQFF. For the CDR3, the DNA is TGTGCCTGGAAAAGCGGCAACAATGAGCAGTTCTTC.

J is TRBJ1-6 and V is TRBV30, with D perhaps TRBD1 (6 bases). The V gene lost 5 bases and the J gene lost 0 bases, with 20 bases spanning the gap. This CDR3 is 18 amino acids long. The germline CDR1 and CDR2 sequences are GTSNPN and SVGIG (reference sequence). Here the CDR3 DNA reads TGTGCCTGGGGTTTACGGCAGGGGTCGAGCTCCTATAATTCACCCCTCCACTTT. Amino acid sequence: CAWGLRQGSSSYNSPLHF.

This clonotype has at least ten counts. The rearrangement uses TRBV2 and TRBJ2-5; no clear D gene. From germline, CDR1 is SNHLY and CDR2 FYNNEI. CDR3 length: 13 residues. The V end lost 3 bases, the J end lost 5 bases, and 10 bases lay between the germline ends. Here the CDR3 reads CASSDGAGETQYF. The CDR3, as DNA: TGTGCCAGCAGTGATGGCGCCGGCGAGACCCAGTACTTC.